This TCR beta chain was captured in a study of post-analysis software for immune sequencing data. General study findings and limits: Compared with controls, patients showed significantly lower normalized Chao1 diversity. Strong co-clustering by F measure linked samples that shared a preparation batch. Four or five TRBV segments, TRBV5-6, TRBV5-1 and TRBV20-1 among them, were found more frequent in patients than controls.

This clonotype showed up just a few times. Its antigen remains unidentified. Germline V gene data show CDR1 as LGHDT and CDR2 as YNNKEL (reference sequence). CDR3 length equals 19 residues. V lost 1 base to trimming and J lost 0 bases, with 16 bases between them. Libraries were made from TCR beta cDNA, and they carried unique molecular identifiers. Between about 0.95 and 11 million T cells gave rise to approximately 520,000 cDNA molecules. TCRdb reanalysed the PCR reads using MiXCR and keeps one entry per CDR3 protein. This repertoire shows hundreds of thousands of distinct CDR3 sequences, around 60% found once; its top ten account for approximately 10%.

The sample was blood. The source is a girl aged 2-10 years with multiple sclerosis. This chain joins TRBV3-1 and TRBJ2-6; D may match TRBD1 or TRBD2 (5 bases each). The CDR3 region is CASSQVVPGRSSGANVLTF. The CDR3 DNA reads TGTGCCAGCAGCCAAGTGGTCCCGGGACGGTCCTCTGGGGCCAACGTCCTGACTTTC.